This entry is about one T cell receptor (beta chain). The target of this receptor is not known. Base qualities are missing; no much larger clone stands one base away. For sequencing of the TCRbeta CDR3 region, genomic DNA was extracted from the sorted cells. The immunoSEQ Assay was used to sequence the TCRbeta CDR3 regions. Here the immuneACCESS table is served through TCRdb, limited to in-frame sequences with V and J called. Missing clones are a known gap in these copies; in checked studies unresolved V genes cover under half, and the rest lacks a known reason. This sample gives about 40,000 clones in total; 70% to 90% of them show up just once. Approximately 15% of the sample is in the top ten clones. The trial excluded patients who had a history of autoimmune disease or who were on systemic immunosuppression. Peripheral blood for TCR sequencing was collected from all dose cohorts at baseline, on cycle 4 day 1, and on cycle 7 day 1. The samples were drawn from a first-in-human, open-label, multicenter phase I dose-escalation trial of ivuxolimab. Adults with locally advanced or metastatic melanoma, renal cell, hepatocellular, or head and neck squamous cell carcinoma were enrolled in the trial. Before TCR sequencing, CD4+ T cells and CD8+ T cells from peripheral blood were sorted into separate populations.

The entry originates in a study of OX40 agonist ivuxolimab in advanced cancers. A note on the overall study: Ivuxolimab was an agonistic, fully human IgG2 monoclonal antibody directed against OX40 (CD134), a costimulatory receptor. Intravenous ivuxolimab was administered to patients every 2 weeks at six dose levels: 0.01, 0.1, 0.3, 1.5, 3 and 10 mg/kg. Of the roughly 51 patients in dose escalation, 19 had hepatocellular carcinoma, approximately 15 had melanoma, 9 had renal cell carcinoma and 9 had head and neck cancer. In the dose-escalation cohort, 82.7% of patients were male, and the mean age was roughly 60 years, with a range of roughly 20 to 85. Prior anti-PD-1, anti-PD-L1 or anti-CTLA-4 therapy was permitted, and checkpoint inhibitors had been received by about two fifths of dose-escalation patients. Partial responses were achieved by three dose-escalation patients, of whom one had hepatocellular carcinoma and two had cutaneous melanoma. Peripheral TCRbeta sequencing was intended to test whether TCR sequence diversity was altered and clonal T-cell expansion was caused by ivuxolimab. The paper covers the monotherapy dose-escalation part of the phase I ivuxolimab trial, which included N = 52 patients. Paper-wide results and their limitations: The antigen specificity of the clonally expanded peripheral T cells was not determined. Low levels of normalized T-cell clonal expansion were also seen in some patients who did not respond. In partial responders in the 0.1-3.0 mg/kg groups, normalized peripheral clonal expansion was found to be among the lowest, especially among CD8+ T cells. After ivuxolimab, expanded clones were on average more numerous among CD8+ T cells than among CD4+ T cells. At doses of 0.1 to 3.0 mg/kg, clonal expansion of both CD4+ and CD8+ T cells in blood was seen between baseline and week 6.

Including cysteine and phenylalanine, the CDR3 has 16 amino acids. Only CDR3 DNA is held: 48 bases, read in frame from base 1. The germline V gene sets CDR1 to LGHNA and CDR2 to YNFKEQ. Clipping removes 4 bases from V and 5 bases from J, with 10 as the unmatched junction base count. The sample in question was CD4+ or CD8+ T cells sorted from blood, obtained in a trial of the OX40 agonist ivuxolimab. This TCR derives from an adult with an advanced solid tumor such as melanoma, head and neck, liver or kidney cancer. In this chain, TRBV4-2 is recombined with TRBJ1-5; 8 bases in the middle match TRBD1. The CDR3: CASSPQATGAYQPQHF. The nucleotide sequence is TGTGCCAGCAGCCCTCAAGCGACAGGGGCGTATCAGCCCCAGCATTTT.